A selection of T cell receptor beta chains follows, all from one sample in a study of cytomegalovirus exposure and HLA in healthy donors. Method: immunoSEQ multiplex PCR; TCRdb's copy keeps in-frame clones and lacks some. The sample has 150,000 to 160,000 clones, 70% to 80% seen once. The sample taken for sequencing was PBMCs. All receptors derive from a man aged 30 to 39 in good health and CMV-seronegative. The CDR3 runs from the conserved cysteine through the conserved F or W. D genes are given only for firm matches. Clone size is not always given. Where it is, it says once, few, many or a class for expanded clones.

TRBV15	TRBD2	TRBJ2-7	-	TGTGCCACCAGCAGAGGGTTAGCGGGGGGTCGTCAAGAGCAGTACTTC	CATSRGLAGGRQEQYF
TRBV18	TRBD2	TRBJ2-1	-	TGTGCCAGCTCACCACCCCTAGCGGATTACAATGAGCAGTTCTTC	CASSPPLADYNEQFF
TRBV5-6	TRBD2	TRBJ2-7	-	TGTGCCAGCAGCAGCGGGGGTTTCTACGAGCAGTACTTC	CASSSGGFYEQYF
TRBV7-2	-	TRBJ1-1	once	TGTGCCAGCAGCTTAGAGGGACAAGGGGCAATGAACACTGAAGCTTTCTTT	CASSLEGQGAMNTEAFF
TRBV5-1	TRBD2	TRBJ2-2	few	TGCGCCAGCCGCCTTAATCGCCCCTCTAGCGGGGGAGGGCCCGGGGAGCTGTTTTTT	CASRLNRPSSGGGPGELFF
TRBV2	-	TRBJ1-5	-	TGTGCCAGCAGTGGGGCATATAGCAATCAGCCCCAGCATTTT	CASSGAYSNQPQHF
TRBV28	-	TRBJ1-5	-	TGTGCCAGCAGTCCCTGGCCCCGAAAAGGCAATCAGCCCCAGCATTTT	CASSPWPRKGNQPQHF
TRBV4-1	-	TRBJ2-1	-	TGCGCCAGCAGCCAAGAGGAGTACAATGAGCAGTTCTTC	CASSQEEYNEQFF
TRBV7-8	TRBD2	TRBJ2-7	few	TGTGCCAGCAGCTCTCTTAGCGGGGGGGTATCCGAGCAGTACTTC	CASSSLSGGVSEQYF
TRBV6-1	TRBD1	TRBJ2-1	-	TGTGCCAGCACCCCCCGACAGGGGGCCTACAATGAGCAGTTCTTC	CASTPRQGAYNEQFF
TRBV7-2	-	TRBJ2-7	-	TGTGCCAGCAGCCAAGGGGACTGGCGGGACGAGCAGTACTTC	CASSQGDWRDEQYF
TRBV15	TRBD1	TRBJ2-7	-	TGTGCCACCAGCCTTACGGGACAGGGCTACGAGCAGTACTTC	CATSLTGQGYEQYF
TRBV28	-	TRBJ2-3	-	TGTGCCAGCAGAGATACAGGGTTACCTTGGAAGGGCACAGATACGCAGTATTTT	CASRDTGLPWKGTDTQYF
TRBV5-4	-	TRBJ1-2	-	TGTGCCAGCAGCTTAGGCCAGGGGACTAACTATGGCTACACCTTC	CASSLGQGTNYGYTF
TRBV15	-	TRBJ1-6	-	TGTGCCACCAAGCATCAGGGATATAATTCACCCCTCCACTTT	CATKHQGYNSPLHF
TRBV5-6	-	TRBJ2-1	few	TGTGCCAGCAGCTCCGGGGGCTACAATGAGCAGTTCTTC	CASSSGGYNEQFF
TRBV7-6	TRBD1	TRBJ2-2	-	TGTGCCAGCAGCTTAGAAACCGGGACAGCCTCCACCGGGGAGCTGTTTTTT	CASSLETGTASTGELFF
TRBV9	TRBD2	TRBJ2-7	few	TGTGCCAGCAGCACTAGCGGGGGGGCCTGCGAGCAGTACTTC	CASSTSGGACEQYF
TRBV6-1	-	TRBJ1-1	once	TGTGCCAGCAGTGTCTACAGGGTGAACACTGAAGCTTTCTTT	CASSVYRVNTEAFF
TRBV4-2	-	TRBJ1-4	-	TGTGCCAGCAGCCAAGAGGGCAGAACTAATGAAAAACTGTTTTTT	CASSQEGRTNEKLFF
TRBV19	-	TRBJ2-6	few	TGTGCCAGTAGTATCGTGGCATCTGGGGCCAACGTCCTGACTTTC	CASSIVASGANVLTF
TRBV7-8	TRBD2	TRBJ2-7	-	TGTGCCAGCAGCTTAGCGCCCGGACTAGCTACCCCGGCCAACGAGCAGTACTTC	CASSLAPGLATPANEQYF
TRBV5-1	-	TRBJ1-2	-	TGCGCCAGCAGCCAAGGGAGGGAGTATGGCTACACCTTC	CASSQGREYGYTF
TRBV9	-	TRBJ1-2	once	TGTGCCAGCAGCGCGGGAGTCGGAGACTATGGCTACACCTTC	CASSAGVGDYGYTF
TRBV27	-	TRBJ1-1	-	TGTGCCAGCAGTTATTTAGGTAGCGGGAACACTGAAGCTTTCTTT	CASSYLGSGNTEAFF
TRBV14	-	TRBJ2-3	-	TGTGCCAGCAGCCAAGACTCAGGGCGAGGCACAGATACGCAGTATTTT	CASSQDSGRGTDTQYF
TRBV6-6	-	TRBJ1-5	-	TGTGCCAGCAGGCAGGGAGGTCAGCCCCAGCATTTT	CASRQGGQPQHF
TRBV7-2	TRBD2	TRBJ2-2	-	TGTGCCAGCAGCGCTCGGGGGGGGACCGGGGAGCTGTTTTTT	CASSARGGTGELFF
TRBV6-5	-	TRBJ2-4	-	TGTGCCAGCAGTTACAGAACAGGGTGGGACATTCAGTACTTC	CASSYRTGWDIQYF
TRBV29-1	-	TRBJ2-1	-	TGCAGCGTCACATTTCAGGGAAATGAGCAGTTCTTC	CSVTFQGNEQFF
TRBV6-6	-	TRBJ2-7	once	TGTGCCAGCAGGCCCCTCTACCCCTGTGAGCAGTACTTC	CASRPLYPCEQYF
TRBV7-6	-	TRBJ1-4	-	TGTGCCAGCAGCTTAGCCGGGACACAAAAGGGAGAAAAACTGTTTTTT	CASSLAGTQKGEKLFF
TRBV4-3	TRBD2	TRBJ2-3	-	TGCGCCAGCAGCCAAGATCTGCGGGGGGCCGCGTCAGATACGCAGTATTTT	CASSQDLRGAASDTQYF
TRBV20-1	-	TRBJ1-3	few	TGCAGTGTAGCCGAGCGAGACACCATATATTTT	CSVAERDTIYF
TRBV5-1	-	TRBJ1-1	-	TGCGCCAGCAGCTTGGGACAGGACACTGAAGCTTTCTTT	CASSLGQDTEAFF
TRBV19	-	TRBJ1-1	once	TGTGCCAGTAGTATAGGGGCCTTTGCAGGGGCAGTAACTGAAGCTTTCTTT	CASSIGAFAGAVTEAFF
TRBV7-2	-	TRBJ1-3	-	TGTGCCAGCAGTTCATCAGGGGCCTCTGGAAACACCATATATTTT	CASSSSGASGNTIYF
TRBV5-1	TRBD1	TRBJ2-1	-	TGCGCCAGCAGCACCGGACAGGGGGCGCCTAATGAGCAGTTCTTC	CASSTGQGAPNEQFF
TRBV2	-	TRBJ1-4	-	TGTGCCAGCAGTGCCTTAGACGGACTCGAGGGGGCTAATGAAAAACTGTTTTTT	CASSALDGLEGANEKLFF
TRBV7-2	TRBD2	TRBJ2-3	-	TGTGCCAGCAGCCCGGGGGGGAGGGGGACAGATACGCAGTATTTT	CASSPGGRGTDTQYF
TRBV6-4	TRBD2	TRBJ2-1	-	TGTGCCAGCAGTGACTCCCCGGGACTAGCGGGGGGCGCCTACAATGAGCAGTTCTTC	CASSDSPGLAGGAYNEQFF
TRBV29-1	-	TRBJ2-1	-	TGCAGCGTTGAACCACAATCGACTATCTTCCTCCCCAATGAGCAGTTCTTC	CSVEPQSTIFLPNEQFF
TRBV5-1	TRBD1	TRBJ1-6	-	TGCGCCAGCAGCTTTTCCCGGGACAGGGCTTCGGGTTCACCCCTCCACTTT	CASSFSRDRASGSPLHF
TRBV6-1	TRBD1	TRBJ1-2	-	TGTGCCAGCAGTGAACGGACAGGGGGAAAGGATGGCTACACCTTC	CASSERTGGKDGYTF
TRBV6-5	-	TRBJ1-2	-	TGTGCCAGCGTTAAAGGGACTGGATATGGCTACACCTTC	CASVKGTGYGYTF
TRBV19	TRBD1	TRBJ1-2	-	TGTGCCAGTAGTAGAGGGACAGCTAACTATGGCTACACCTTC	CASSRGTANYGYTF
TRBV9	-	TRBJ1-1	-	TGTGCCAGCAGCGTAGTCGAGGTGTTTAACACTGAAGCTTTCTTT	CASSVVEVFNTEAFF
TRBV5-5	-	TRBJ2-1	few	TGTGCCAGCAGCTTGTTGGAGGGTGTTGGTGAGCAGTTCTTC	CASSLLEGVGEQFF
TRBV4-1	-	TRBJ2-5	-	TGCGCCAGCAGTCAGGGGCTAGCGGCTCCTCAAGAGACCCAGTACTTC	CASSQGLAAPQETQYF
TRBV19	-	TRBJ1-2	-	TGTGCCAGTAGTATGGAGGCGGCATCCTATGGCTACACCTTC	CASSMEAASYGYTF
TRBV19	-	TRBJ2-6	-	TGTGCCAGTAGTCCCTCATGGCTCCGCTCTGGGGCCAACGTCCTGACTTTC	CASSPSWLRSGANVLTF
TRBV4-1	TRBD2	TRBJ2-2	-	TGCGCCAGCAGCCCTAGCGGGGGAAGCACCGGGGAGCTGTTTTTT	CASSPSGGSTGELFF
TRBV10-3	-	TRBJ2-7	-	TGTGCCAGTTCGGAGGTTCCTGCCGGGGAGCAGTACTTC	CASSEVPAGEQYF
TRBV2	-	TRBJ2-7	-	TGTGCCAGCAGTGAAGCTCCAGGGTACTACGAGCAGTACTTC	CASSEAPGYYEQYF
TRBV4-2	-	TRBJ2-5	-	TGTGCCAGCAGCCAACGGGCAGGGTACAAAGAGACCCAGTACTTC	CASSQRAGYKETQYF